This TCR beta chain was captured in a study of T cell repertoires in cytomegalovirus infection. At the level of the study: In public TCR beta signatures, there were indications of both CMV infection and matching HLA type. Study-wide findings and caveats: HLA-C-restricted CMV clonotypes gave the most frequent clonotype in two of eight donors. Cumulated frequencies of public TCR beta families served to identify carriers of CMV plus the relevant HLA.

Each CDR3 protein is one row after TCRdb ran MiXCR on the reads. The profile shows 740,000 or so distinct CDR3 sequences, approximately 34% of them singletons. The CDR3 sequence is 19 residues long. CDR1 is MNHNS and CDR2 is SASEGT in the germline V gene. V gave up 0 bases and J gave up 7 bases; unmatched junction bases: 16. A note on this clonotype: Its specificity is unknown.

The chain recombines TRBV6-1 with TRBJ1-1, with 11 nucleotides matching TRBD1. The sequence came from a human donor in good health (CMV status not recorded). Some clones in this sample may be carry-over from other donors' samples. Input material: PBMCs. CDR3 amino acids: CASSEAISRTGGFFFEAFF. The CDR3 coding sequence is TGTGCCAGCAGTGAAGCGATTTCGAGGACAGGGGGCTTCTTCTTTGAAGCTTTCTTT.